This is a list of T cell receptor beta chains from one sample in a study of T cell responses to AZD1222 COVID-19 vaccine. Produced via immunoSEQ multiplex PCR; TCRdb's table is partial and in-frame only. This table holds 150,000 to 200,000 clones, 85% to 95% found once. The specimen comprised peripheral blood, sampled on day 0 of AZD1222 vaccination. The origin of the receptors is an adult in good health. CDR3s include the opening cysteine and the closing phenylalanine or tryptophan. The order of the fields is D gene, V gene, clone size, CDR3 length, J gene, CDR3 protein, CDR3 DNA. The D gene is left open where the match is weak. Clone size is not always given. Where it is, it says once, few, many or a class for expanded clones.

TRBD1,TRBV15,.,15,TRBJ1-4,CATSTPQGANEKLFF,TGTGCCACCAGCACGCCACAGGGGGCTAATGAAAAACTGTTTTTT
.,TRBV6-4,.,21,TRBJ2-2,CASSDSTGRNISGVSTGELFF,TGTGCCAGCAGTGACTCGACAGGGCGGAATATTAGCGGGGTATCCACCGGGGAGCTGTTTTTT
TRBD1,TRBV5-5,once,17,TRBJ1-2,CASSPDLGRGRGYGYTF,TGTGCCAGCAGCCCCGACCTAGGTAGGGGGCGAGGCTATGGCTACACCTTC
.,TRBV6-6,.,16,TRBJ1-5,CASSSPGRDSNQPQHF,TGTGCCAGCAGTTCCCCGGGGCGGGATAGCAATCAGCCCCAGCATTTT
TRBD2,TRBV2,.,13,TRBJ2-2,CASSEELAGGPVF,TGTGCCAGCAGTGAAGAGCTAGCGGGGGGGCCGGTGTTT
.,TRBV9,.,17,TRBJ1-1,CASSVASGYLGNTEAFF,TGTGCCAGCAGCGTAGCGTCTGGCTATCTGGGGAACACTGAAGCTTTCTTT
.,TRBV30,.,11,TRBJ1-2,CAWSQTYGYTF,TGTGCCTGGAGTCAGACCTATGGCTACACCTTC
.,TRBV4-3,.,16,TRBJ1-5,CASSQWARGSNQPQHF,TGCGCCAGCAGCCAATGGGCCAGGGGAAGCAATCAGCCCCAGCATTTT
.,TRBV7-9,.,13,TRBJ1-2,CASRLQGGDGYTF,TGTGCCAGCAGGTTACAGGGAGGTGATGGCTACACCTTC
.,TRBV7-2,.,13,TRBJ2-5,CASSMPPAETQYF,TGTGCCAGCAGCATGCCCCCGGCAGAGACCCAGTACTTC
.,TRBV4-1,.,15,TRBJ2-1,CASSQGLARDNEQFF,TGCGCCAGCAGCCAAGGGCTAGCGAGGGACAATGAGCAGTTCTTC
.,TRBV6-1,.,13,TRBJ2-7,CASSEAASYEQYF,TGTGCCAGCAGTGAAGCGGCCTCCTACGAGCAGTACTTC
TRBD1,TRBV6-1,once,14,TRBJ1-2,CASSEASTGVGYTF,TGTGCCAGCAGTGAAGCTTCGACAGGGGTAGGCTACACCTTC
.,TRBV18,.,17,TRBJ1-1,CASSPQSGGRSHTEAFF,TGTGCCAGCTCACCACAGTCCGGAGGGCGTAGCCACACTGAAGCTTTCTTT
.,TRBV11-3,few,15,TRBJ2-2,CASSLGFRATGELFF,TGTGCCAGCAGCTTAGGATTCCGAGCCACCGGGGAGCTGTTTTTT
.,TRBV23-1,.,12,TRBJ2-2,CASSPRVGELFF,TGCGCCAGCAGTCCCAGGGTCGGGGAGCTGTTTTTT
.,TRBV2,.,15,TRBJ1-6,CASSERGSYNSPLHF,TGTGCCAGCAGTGAAAGGGGCTCCTATAATTCACCCCTCCACTTT
.,TRBV30,.,14,TRBJ1-5,CAWSRVGRNQPQHF,TGTGCCTGGAGCAGGGTCGGACGCAATCAGCCCCAGCATTTT
.,TRBV19,.,13,TRBJ1-1,CASSYLGGGEAFF,TGTGCCAGTAGTTATCTTGGGGGAGGGGAAGCTTTCTTT
TRBD1,TRBV30,.,17,TRBJ2-2,CAFVRLLTRQGAGELFF,TGTGCCTTCGTTCGCCTTTTAACGAGACAGGGGGCCGGGGAGCTGTTTTTT
.,TRBV5-1,.,14,TRBJ2-7,CASSSFAGRYEQYF,TGCGCCAGCAGCTCTTTTGCAGGGCGCTACGAGCAGTACTTC
.,TRBV27,.,14,TRBJ2-1,CATISRDNGHEQFF,TGTGCCACGATAAGCCGGGATAATGGGCATGAGCAGTTCTTC
.,TRBV18,.,13,TRBJ1-1,CASSPGGDTEAFF,TGTGCCAGCTCACCAGGGGGAGACACTGAAGCTTTCTTT
.,TRBV9,.,13,TRBJ2-7,CASSVGQGSEQYF,TGTGCCAGCAGCGTGGGCCAAGGGAGCGAGCAGTACTTC
.,TRBV19,.,17,TRBJ1-6,CASSIDPGWGQNSPLHF,TGTGCCAGTAGTATCGATCCCGGTTGGGGACAAAATTCACCCCTCCACTTT
.,TRBV6-1,.,20,TRBJ2-2,CASSEYESGGGLLGTGELFF,TGTGCCAGCAGTGAATATGAGTCTGGGGGCGGGTTGTTAGGCACCGGGGAGCTGTTTTTT
TRBD2,TRBV3-1/TRBV3-2,.,16,TRBJ2-2,CASSQTSGGTGGELFF,TGTGCCAGCAGCCAAACTAGCGGGGGGACAGGCGGGGAGCTGTTTTTT